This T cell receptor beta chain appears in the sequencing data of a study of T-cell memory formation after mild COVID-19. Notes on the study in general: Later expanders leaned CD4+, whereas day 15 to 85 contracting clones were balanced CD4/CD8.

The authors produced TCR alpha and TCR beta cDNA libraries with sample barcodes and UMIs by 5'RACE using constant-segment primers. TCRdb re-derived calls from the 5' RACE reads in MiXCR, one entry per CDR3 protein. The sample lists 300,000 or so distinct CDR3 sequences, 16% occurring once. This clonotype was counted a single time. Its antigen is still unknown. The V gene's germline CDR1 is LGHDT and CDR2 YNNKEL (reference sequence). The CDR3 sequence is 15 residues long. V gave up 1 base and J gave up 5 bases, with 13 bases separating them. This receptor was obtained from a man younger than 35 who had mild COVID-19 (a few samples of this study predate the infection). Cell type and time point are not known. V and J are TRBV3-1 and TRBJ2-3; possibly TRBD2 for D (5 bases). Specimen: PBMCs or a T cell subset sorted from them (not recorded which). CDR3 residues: CASSQASLDGDTQYF. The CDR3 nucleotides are TGTGCCAGCAGCCAAGCATCACTAGATGGAGATACGCAGTATTTT.